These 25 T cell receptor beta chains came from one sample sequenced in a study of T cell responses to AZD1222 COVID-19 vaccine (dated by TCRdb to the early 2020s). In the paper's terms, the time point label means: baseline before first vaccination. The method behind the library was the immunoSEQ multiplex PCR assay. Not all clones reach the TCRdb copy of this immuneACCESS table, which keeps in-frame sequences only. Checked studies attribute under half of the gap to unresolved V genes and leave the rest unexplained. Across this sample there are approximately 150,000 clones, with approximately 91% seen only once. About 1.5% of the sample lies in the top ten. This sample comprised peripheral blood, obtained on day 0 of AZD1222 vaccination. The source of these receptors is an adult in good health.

Written as DNA, the CDR3 is TGCAGCGTTGCAGGGGGGGAAGCTTTCTTT. Translating it yields CSVAGGEAFF. The chain couples TRBV29-1 to TRBJ1-1; 7 bases line up with TRBD1. V dropped 4 bases and J dropped 8; count of bases not matched to a gene: 1. The germline V gene has CDR1 SQVTM and CDR2 ANQGSEA. The CDR3 totals 10 residues.

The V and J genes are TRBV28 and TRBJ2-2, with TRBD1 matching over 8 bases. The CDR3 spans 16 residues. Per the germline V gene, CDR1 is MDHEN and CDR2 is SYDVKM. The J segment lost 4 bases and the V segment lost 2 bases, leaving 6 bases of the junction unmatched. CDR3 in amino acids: CASSLATGAGTGELFF. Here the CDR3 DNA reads TGTGCCAGCAGTTTAGCGACAGGGGCGGGCACCGGGGAGCTGTTTTTT.

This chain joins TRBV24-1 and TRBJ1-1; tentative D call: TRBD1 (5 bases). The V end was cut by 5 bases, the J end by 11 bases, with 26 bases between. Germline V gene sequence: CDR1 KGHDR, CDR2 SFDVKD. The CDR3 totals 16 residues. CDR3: CATSASEKGQGQGAFF. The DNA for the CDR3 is TGTGCCACCAGTGCCTCGGAGAAGGGCCAAGGACAAGGTGCTTTCTTT.

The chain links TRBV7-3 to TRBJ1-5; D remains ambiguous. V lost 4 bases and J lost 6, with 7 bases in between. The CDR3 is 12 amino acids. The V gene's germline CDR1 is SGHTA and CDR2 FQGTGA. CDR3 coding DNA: TGTGCCAGCAGCTCCCCCTTTCAGCCCCAGCATTTT. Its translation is CASSSPFQPQHF.

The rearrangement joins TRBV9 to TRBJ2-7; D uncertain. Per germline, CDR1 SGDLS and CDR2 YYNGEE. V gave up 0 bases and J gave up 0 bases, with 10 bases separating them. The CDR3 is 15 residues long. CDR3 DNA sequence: TGTGCCAGCAGCGTAGGGGAATTAAGCTCCTACGAGCAGTACTTC. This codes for CASSVGELSSYEQYF.

The CDR3, as DNA: TGTGCCAGCTGGAGTGTTAGCAATCAGCCCCAGCATTTT. Amino acids: CASWSVSNQPQHF. The chain combines TRBV28 with TRBJ1-5; D unresolved. V lost 8 bases, J lost 0 bases, and 8 bases lay in between. The CDR3 is made up of 13 amino acids. Germline-derived CDR1 and CDR2 are MDHEN and SYDVKM.

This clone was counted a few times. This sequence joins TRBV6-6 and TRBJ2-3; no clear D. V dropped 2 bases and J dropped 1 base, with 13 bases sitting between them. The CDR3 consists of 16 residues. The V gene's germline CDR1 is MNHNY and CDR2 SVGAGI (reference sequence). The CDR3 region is CASSYGQVFGTDTQYF. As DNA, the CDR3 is TGTGCCAGCAGTTACGGGCAGGTATTTGGCACAGATACGCAGTATTTT.

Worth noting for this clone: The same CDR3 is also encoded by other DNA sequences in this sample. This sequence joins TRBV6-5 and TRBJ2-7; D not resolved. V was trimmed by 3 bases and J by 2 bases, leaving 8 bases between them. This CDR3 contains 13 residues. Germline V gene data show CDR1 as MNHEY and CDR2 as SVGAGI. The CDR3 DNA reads TGTGCCAGCAGTTATGGCAGAGCCTACGAGCAGTACTTC. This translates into CASSYGRAYEQYF.

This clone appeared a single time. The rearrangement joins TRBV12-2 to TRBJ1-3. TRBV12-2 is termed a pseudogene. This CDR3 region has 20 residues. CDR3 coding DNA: TGTGCAAGTCGCTTAATAGGTTGGGGGGATACCGTCCGCTCTGGAAACACCATATATTTT. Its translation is CASRLIGWGDTVRSGNTIYF.

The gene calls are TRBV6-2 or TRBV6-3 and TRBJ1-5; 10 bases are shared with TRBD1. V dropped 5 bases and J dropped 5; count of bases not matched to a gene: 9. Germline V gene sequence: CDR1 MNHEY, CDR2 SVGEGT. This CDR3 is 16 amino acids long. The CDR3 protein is CASSGGGQGVYQPQHF. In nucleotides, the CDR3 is TGTGCCAGCAGTGGGGGTGGACAGGGGGTATATCAGCCCCAGCATTTT.

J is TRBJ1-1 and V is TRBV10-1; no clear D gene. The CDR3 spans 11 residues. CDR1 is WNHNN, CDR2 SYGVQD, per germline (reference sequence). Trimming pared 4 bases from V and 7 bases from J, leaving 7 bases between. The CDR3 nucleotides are TGCGCCAGCAGTGTTGGCAGTGAAGCTTTCTTT. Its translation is CASSVGSEAFF.

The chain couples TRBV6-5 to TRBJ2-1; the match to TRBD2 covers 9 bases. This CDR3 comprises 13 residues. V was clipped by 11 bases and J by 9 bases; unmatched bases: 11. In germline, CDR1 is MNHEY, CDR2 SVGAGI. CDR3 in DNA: TGTGCCTCAACCGGGACTAGCTTAGCTGAGCAGTTCTTC. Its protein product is CASTGTSLAEQFF.

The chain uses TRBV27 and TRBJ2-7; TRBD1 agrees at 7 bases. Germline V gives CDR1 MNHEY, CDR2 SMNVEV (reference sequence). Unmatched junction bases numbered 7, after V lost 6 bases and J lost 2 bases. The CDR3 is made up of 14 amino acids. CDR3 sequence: CASRPWDRTYEQYV. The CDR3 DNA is TGTGCCAGCAGACCCTGGGACAGAACCTACGAGCAGTACGTC.

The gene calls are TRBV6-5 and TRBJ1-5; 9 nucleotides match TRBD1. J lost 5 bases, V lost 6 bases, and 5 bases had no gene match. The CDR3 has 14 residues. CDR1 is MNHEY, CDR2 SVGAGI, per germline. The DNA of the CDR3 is TGTGCCAGCAGCGGGACAGGGAAGGATCAGCCCCAGCATTTT. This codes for CASSGTGKDQPQHF.

CDR3 amino acids: CASSLGYGGGFGYTF. Written as DNA, the CDR3 is TGTGCCAGCAGCTTAGGATACGGTGGGGGCTTCGGCTACACCTTC. The gene calls are TRBV7-9 and TRBJ1-2; a weak D match, TRBD1 (6 bases). Trimming cost V 1 base and J 8 bases, with 17 bases left between them. CDR1 is SEHNR and CDR2 is FQNEAQ in the germline V gene (reference sequence). The CDR3 is made up of 15 amino acids.

CDR3 protein: CASSLGRTNEKLFF. CDR3 DNA: TGTGCCAGCAGTCTTGGGCGAACTAATGAAAAACTGTTTTTT. The rearrangement joins TRBV25-1 to TRBJ1-4; no definite D call. V lost 5 bases, J lost 1 base, and 8 bases lay in between. The CDR3 totals 14 residues. Germline-derived CDR1 and CDR2 are MGHDK and SYGVNS.

Here the CDR3 reads CATSPLDGTEAFF. CDR3 nucleotide sequence: TGTGCCACCAGTCCCCTTGATGGGACTGAAGCTTTCTTT. The chain joins TRBV24-1 to TRBJ1-1; the D is unclear. Trimming shortened V by 6 bases and J by 5 bases, and 12 bases separated the two germline ends. The germline gives CDR1 KGHDR, CDR2 SFDVKD. CDR3 length equals 13 residues.

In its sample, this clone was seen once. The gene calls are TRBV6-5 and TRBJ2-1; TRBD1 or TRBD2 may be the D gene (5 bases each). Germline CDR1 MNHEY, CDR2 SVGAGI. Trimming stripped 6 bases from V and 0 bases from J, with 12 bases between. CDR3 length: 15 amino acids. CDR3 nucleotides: TGTGCCAGCAGAGGGACGGGCAGCTCCTACAATGAGCAGTTCTTC. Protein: CASRGTGSSYNEQFF.

In DNA, the CDR3 is TGTGCCAGCAGCTTAGTACAGGGGGGCAATCAGCCCCAGCATTTT. Translating it yields CASSLVQGGNQPQHF. This chain uses TRBV7-6 with TRBJ1-5, with 8 bases aligning to TRBD1. CDR1 is SGHVS, CDR2 FNYEAQ, per germline. This CDR3 comprises 15 residues. J was trimmed by 2 bases and V by 1 base; bases with no gene match: 1.

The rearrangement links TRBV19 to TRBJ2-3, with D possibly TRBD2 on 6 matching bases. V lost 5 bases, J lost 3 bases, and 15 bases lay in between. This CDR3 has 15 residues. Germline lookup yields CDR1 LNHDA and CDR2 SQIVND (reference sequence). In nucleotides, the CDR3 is TGTGCCAGTAGTCCCCGGGGGTTCGGAACAGATACGCAGTATTTT. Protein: CASSPRGFGTDTQYF. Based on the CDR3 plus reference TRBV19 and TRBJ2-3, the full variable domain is DGGITQSPKYLFRKEGQNVTLSCEQNLNHDAMYWYRQDPGQGLRLIYYSQIVNDFQKGDIAEGYSVSREKKESFPLTVTSAQKNPTAFYLCASSPRGFGTDTQYFGPGTRLTVL.

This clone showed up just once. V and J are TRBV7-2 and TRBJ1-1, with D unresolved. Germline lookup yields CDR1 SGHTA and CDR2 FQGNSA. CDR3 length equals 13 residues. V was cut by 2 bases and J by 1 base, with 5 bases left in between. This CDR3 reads CASSLSQNTEAFF. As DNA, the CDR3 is TGTGCCAGCAGCTTAAGTCAGAACACTGAAGCTTTCTTT.

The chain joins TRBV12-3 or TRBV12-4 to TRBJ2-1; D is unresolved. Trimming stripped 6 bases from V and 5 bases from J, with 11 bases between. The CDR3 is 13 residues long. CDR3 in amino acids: CASSRLGDNEQFF. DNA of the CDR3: TGTGCCAGCAGCCGACTTGGGGACAATGAGCAGTTCTTC.

The CDR3 loop reads CASSRIPGNTEAFF. CDR3 in DNA: TGTGCCAGCAGCCGAATCCCCGGGAACACTGAAGCTTTCTTT. V and J are TRBV3-1 (or the pseudogene TRBV3-2) and TRBJ1-1; D unresolved. CDR3 size: 14 residues. In germline, CDR1 is LGHDT, CDR2 YNNKEL (reference sequence). The V end was cut by 4 bases, the J end by 1 base, with 10 bases between.

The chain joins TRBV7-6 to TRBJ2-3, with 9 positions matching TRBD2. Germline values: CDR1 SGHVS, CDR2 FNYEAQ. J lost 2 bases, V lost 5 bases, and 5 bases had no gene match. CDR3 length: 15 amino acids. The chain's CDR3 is CASSPLAGNTDTQYF. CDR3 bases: TGTGCCAGCAGCCCTCTAGCGGGGAACACAGATACGCAGTATTTT.

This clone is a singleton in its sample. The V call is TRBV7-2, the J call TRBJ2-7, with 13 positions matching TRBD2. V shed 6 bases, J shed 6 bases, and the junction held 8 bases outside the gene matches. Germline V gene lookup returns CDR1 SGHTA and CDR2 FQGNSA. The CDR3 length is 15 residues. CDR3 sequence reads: CASSYTSGGAFEQYV. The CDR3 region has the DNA TGTGCCAGCAGTTACACTAGCGGGGGGGCCTTCGAGCAGTACGTC.